This TCR beta chain was sequenced for a study of T cell responses to AZD1222 COVID-19 vaccine. For the study at large: Pooled together were second doses at about 4 or about 12 weeks. The study's findings and limits: After two AZD1222 doses, spike-specific TCR breadth and depth rose versus day 0. CD4 TCRs linked to vaccination spanned spike, dominating at 160-218 and 743-854. No day 14 peak samples; only post-peak repertoires were characterized.

Germline V gene lookup returns CDR1 KGHSH and CDR2 LQKENI. The CDR3 length is 15 residues. V lost 3 bases to trimming and J lost 2 bases, with 10 bases between them. A remark on this clone: Its target is unknown.

TCRdb keeps only in-frame clones here, not all; method: immunoSEQ multiplex PCR. The table shows approximately 190,000 clones, with more than 75% occurring only once. This chain uses TRBV18 with TRBJ1-4, with unresolved D. The clonotype was recovered from an adult in good health. The specimen was peripheral blood, collected on day 0 of AZD1222 vaccination. In DNA form, the CDR3 reads TGTGCCAGCTCACCGCGGGGTGTCACTAATGAAAAACTGTTTTTT. Residues: CASSPRGVTNEKLFF.